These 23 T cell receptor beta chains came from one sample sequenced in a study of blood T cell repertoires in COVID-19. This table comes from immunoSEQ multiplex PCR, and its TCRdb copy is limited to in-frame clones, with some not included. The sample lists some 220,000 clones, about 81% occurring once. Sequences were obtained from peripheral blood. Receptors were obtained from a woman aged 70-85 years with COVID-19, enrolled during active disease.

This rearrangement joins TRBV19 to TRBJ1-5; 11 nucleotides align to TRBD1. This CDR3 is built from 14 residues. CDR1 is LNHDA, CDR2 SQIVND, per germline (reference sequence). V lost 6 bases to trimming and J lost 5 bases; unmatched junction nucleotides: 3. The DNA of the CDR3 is TGTGCCAGTAGCCCGGACAGGGGGCATCAGCCCCAGCATTTT. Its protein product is CASSPDRGHQPQHF.

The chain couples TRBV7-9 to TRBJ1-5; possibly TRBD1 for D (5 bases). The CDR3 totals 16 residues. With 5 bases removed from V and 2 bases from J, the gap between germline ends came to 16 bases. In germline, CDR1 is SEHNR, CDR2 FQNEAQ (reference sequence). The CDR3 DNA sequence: TGTGCCAGCAGCCCCCAGGGACTCGGAGGCAATCAGCCCCAGCATTTT. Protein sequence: CASSPQGLGGNQPQHF.

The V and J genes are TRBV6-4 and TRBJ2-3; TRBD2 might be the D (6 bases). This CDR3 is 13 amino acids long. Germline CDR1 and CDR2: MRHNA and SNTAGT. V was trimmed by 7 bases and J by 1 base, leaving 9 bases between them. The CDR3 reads CASNGGGTDTQYF. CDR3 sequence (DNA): TGTGCCAGCAATGGCGGGGGCACAGATACGCAGTATTTT.

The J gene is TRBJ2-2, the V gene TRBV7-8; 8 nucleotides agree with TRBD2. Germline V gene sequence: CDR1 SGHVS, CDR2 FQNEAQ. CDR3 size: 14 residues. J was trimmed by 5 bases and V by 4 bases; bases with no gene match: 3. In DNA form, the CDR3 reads TGTGCCAGCAGCTCCCAGCGGGAGACCGGGGAGCTGTTTTTT. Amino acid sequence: CASSSQRETGELFF.

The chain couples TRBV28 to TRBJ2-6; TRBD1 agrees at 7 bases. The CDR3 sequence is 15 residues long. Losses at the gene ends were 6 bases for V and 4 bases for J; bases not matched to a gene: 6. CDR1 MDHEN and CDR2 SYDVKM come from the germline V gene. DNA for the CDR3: TGTGCCAGCAGACCACAGGGGTCCGGGGCCAACGTCCTGACTTTC. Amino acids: CASRPQGSGANVLTF.

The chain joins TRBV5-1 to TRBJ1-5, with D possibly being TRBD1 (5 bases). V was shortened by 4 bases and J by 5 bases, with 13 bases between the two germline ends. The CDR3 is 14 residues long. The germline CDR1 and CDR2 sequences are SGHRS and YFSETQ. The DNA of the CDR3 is TGCGCCAGCAGCAGCGGGACCCCCGATCAGCCCCAGCATTTT. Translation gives CASSSGTPDQPQHF.

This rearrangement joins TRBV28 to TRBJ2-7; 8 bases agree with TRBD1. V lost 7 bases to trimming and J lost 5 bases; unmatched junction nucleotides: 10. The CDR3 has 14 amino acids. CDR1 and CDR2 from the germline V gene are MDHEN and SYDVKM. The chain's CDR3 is CASNGVTGADEQYF. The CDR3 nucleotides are TGTGCCAGCAATGGCGTGACAGGGGCGGACGAGCAGTACTTC.

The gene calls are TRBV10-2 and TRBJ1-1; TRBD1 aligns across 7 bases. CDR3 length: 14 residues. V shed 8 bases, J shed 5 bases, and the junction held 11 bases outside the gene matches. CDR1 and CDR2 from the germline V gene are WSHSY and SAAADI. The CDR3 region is CASYSTGRNTEAFF. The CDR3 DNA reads TGCGCCAGCTATTCGACAGGGCGGAATACTGAAGCTTTCTTT.

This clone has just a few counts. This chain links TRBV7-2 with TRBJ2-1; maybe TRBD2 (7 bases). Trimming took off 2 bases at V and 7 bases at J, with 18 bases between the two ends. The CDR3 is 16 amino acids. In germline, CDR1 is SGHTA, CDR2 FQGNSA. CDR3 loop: CASSLLNGGQGNEQFF. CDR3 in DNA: TGTGCCAGCAGCTTATTGAACGGGGGGCAGGGGAATGAGCAGTTCTTC.

As DNA, the CDR3 is TGTGCCACCAGCAGAGATGGGTCTGGGAGAGAAGGCGGCTACACCTTC. Protein sequence: CATSRDGSGREGGYTF. This chain joins TRBV15 and TRBJ1-2; no clear D. This CDR3 comprises 16 residues. The germline V and J ends were trimmed by 0 bases and 8 bases, with 19 bases remaining between them. The germline V gene encodes CDR1 LNHNV and CDR2 YYDKDF (reference sequence).

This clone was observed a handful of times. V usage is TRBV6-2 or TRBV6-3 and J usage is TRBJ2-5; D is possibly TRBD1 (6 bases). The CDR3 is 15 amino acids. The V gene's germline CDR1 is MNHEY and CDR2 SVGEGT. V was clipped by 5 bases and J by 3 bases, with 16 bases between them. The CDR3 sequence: CASSPQGDRKETQYF. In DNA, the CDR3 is TGTGCCAGCAGTCCACAGGGAGATAGGAAAGAGACCCAGTACTTC.

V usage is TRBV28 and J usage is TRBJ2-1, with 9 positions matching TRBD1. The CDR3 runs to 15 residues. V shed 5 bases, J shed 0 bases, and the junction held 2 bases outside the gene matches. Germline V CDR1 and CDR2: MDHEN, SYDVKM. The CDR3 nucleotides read TGTGCCAGCAGTCCGACAGGGGGCTCCTACAATGAGCAGTTCTTC. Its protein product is CASSPTGGSYNEQFF.

CDR3 sequence (DNA): TGTGCCAGCAGCTTTACAGGCGGCTGGACTGAAGCTTTCTTT. This translates into CASSFTGGWTEAFF. The chain couples TRBV7-3 to TRBJ1-1, with D perhaps matching TRBD1 (5 bases). Germline V gene sequence: CDR1 SGHTA, CDR2 FQGTGA. V lost 3 bases and J lost 5, with 13 bases in between. The CDR3 has 14 amino acids.

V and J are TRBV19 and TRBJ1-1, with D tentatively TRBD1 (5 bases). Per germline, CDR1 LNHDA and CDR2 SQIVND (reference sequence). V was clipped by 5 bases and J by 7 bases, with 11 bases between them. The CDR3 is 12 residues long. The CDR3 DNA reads TGTGCCAGTAGTGTCCGGGACTTTGAAGCTTTCTTT. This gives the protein CASSVRDFEAFF.

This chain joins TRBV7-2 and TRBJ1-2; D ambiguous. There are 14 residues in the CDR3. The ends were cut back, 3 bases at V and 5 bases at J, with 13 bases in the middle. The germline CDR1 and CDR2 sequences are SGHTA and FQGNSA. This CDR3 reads CASSFRGEEYGYTF. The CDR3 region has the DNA TGTGCCAGCAGCTTTCGGGGAGAGGAGTATGGCTACACCTTC.

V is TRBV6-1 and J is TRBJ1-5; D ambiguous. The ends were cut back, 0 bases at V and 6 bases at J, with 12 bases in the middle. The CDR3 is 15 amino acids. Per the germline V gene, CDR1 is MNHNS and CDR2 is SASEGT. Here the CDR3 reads CASSEALSGFQPQHF. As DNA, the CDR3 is TGTGCCAGCAGTGAAGCTTTGTCGGGTTTTCAGCCCCAGCATTTT.

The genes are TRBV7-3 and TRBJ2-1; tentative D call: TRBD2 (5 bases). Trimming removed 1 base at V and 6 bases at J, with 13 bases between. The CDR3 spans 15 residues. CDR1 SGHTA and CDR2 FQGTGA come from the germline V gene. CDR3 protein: CASSLKESGTNEQFF. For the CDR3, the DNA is TGTGCCAGCAGCTTAAAAGAGTCGGGAACCAATGAGCAGTTCTTC. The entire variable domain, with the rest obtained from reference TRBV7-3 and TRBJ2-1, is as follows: GAGVSQTPSNKVTEKGKYVELRCDPISGHTALYWYRQSLGQGPEFLIYFQGTGAADDSGLPNDRFFAVRPEGSVSTLKIQRTERGDSAVYLCASSLKESGTNEQFFGPGTRLTVL.

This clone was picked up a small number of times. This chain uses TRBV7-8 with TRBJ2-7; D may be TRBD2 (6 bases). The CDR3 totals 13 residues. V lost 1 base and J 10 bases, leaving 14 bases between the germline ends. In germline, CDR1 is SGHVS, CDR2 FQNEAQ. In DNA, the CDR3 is TGTGCCAGCAGCTTAGGGCCGGAGGGTTTACAGTACTTC. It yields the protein CASSLGPEGLQYF.

CDR3 region: CASSQDEASSWDTQYF. The CDR3 DNA reads TGCGCCAGCAGCCAAGATGAGGCTAGCTCTTGGGATACGCAGTATTTT. V and J are TRBV4-1 and TRBJ2-3, with a possible D match to TRBD2 (5 bases). Germline V gene sequence: CDR1 MGHRA, CDR2 YSYEKL. This CDR3 is built from 16 residues. Trimming left V 0 bases short and J 6 bases short, with 16 bases between.

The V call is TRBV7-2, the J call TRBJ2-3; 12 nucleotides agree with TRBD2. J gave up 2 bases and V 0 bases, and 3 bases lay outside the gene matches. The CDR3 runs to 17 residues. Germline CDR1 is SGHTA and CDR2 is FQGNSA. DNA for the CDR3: TGTGCCAGCAGCTTAGCCGGGACTAGCGGGTTCACAGATACGCAGTATTTT. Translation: CASSLAGTSGFTDTQYF.

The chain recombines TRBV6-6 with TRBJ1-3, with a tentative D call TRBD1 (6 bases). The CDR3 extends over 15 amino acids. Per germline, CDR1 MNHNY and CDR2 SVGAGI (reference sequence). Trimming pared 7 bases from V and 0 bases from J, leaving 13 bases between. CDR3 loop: CASTSRGISGNTIYF. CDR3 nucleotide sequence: TGTGCCAGCACCTCGAGGGGGATCTCTGGAAACACCATATATTTT.

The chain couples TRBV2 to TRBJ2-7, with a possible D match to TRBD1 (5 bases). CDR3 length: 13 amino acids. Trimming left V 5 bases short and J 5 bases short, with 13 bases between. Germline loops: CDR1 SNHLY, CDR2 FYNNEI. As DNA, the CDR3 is TGTGCCAGCAGTCAGCGACAGAACGACGAGCAGTACTTC. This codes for CASSQRQNDEQYF.

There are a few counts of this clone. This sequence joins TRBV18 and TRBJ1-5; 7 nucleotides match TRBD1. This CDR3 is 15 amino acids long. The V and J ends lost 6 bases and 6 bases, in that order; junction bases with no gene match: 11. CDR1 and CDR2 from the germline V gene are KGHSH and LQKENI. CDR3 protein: CASSPGQVVAQPQHF. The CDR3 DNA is TGTGCCAGCTCGCCCGGACAGGTCGTGGCTCAGCCCCAGCATTTT.